The T cell receptor beta chain described here comes from a study of blood T cell repertoires in COVID-19. Study-level information: Donors in the United States, Italy and Spain gave samples during acute or convalescent COVID-19.

Participants' reported clinical history set cohort assignment. TCRdb keeps only in-frame clones here, not all; method: immunoSEQ multiplex PCR. In the table there are 150,000 or so clones, approximately 83% of which are singletons. The CDR3 is made up of 14 amino acids. The V gene lost 2 bases and the J gene lost 2 bases, with 10 bases spanning the gap. Looked up from germline, CDR1 is KGHSY and CDR2 is FQNENV. The sequence derives from a man aged 65 to 85 who had been exposed to COVID-19. This chain uses TRBV16 with TRBJ2-7; D call uncertain. Sample: PBMCs or T cells enriched from blood (not recorded which). The CDR3 protein is CASSQGQFPYEQYF. CDR3 DNA: TGTGCCAGCAGCCAAGGGCAGTTCCCCTACGAGCAGTACTTC.